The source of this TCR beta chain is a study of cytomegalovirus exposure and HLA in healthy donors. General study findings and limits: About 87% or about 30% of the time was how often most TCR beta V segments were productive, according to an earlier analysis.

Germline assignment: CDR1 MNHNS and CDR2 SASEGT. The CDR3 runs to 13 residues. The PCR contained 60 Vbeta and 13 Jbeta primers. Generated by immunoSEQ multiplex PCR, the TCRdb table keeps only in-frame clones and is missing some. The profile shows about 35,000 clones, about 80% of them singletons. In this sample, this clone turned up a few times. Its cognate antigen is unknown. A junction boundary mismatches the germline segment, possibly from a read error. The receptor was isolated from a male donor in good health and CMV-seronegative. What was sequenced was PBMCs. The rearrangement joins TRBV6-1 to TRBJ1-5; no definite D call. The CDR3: CASSVDSHQPQHF. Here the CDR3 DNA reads TGTGCCAGCAGTGTGGATAGCCATCAGCCCCAGCATTTT.